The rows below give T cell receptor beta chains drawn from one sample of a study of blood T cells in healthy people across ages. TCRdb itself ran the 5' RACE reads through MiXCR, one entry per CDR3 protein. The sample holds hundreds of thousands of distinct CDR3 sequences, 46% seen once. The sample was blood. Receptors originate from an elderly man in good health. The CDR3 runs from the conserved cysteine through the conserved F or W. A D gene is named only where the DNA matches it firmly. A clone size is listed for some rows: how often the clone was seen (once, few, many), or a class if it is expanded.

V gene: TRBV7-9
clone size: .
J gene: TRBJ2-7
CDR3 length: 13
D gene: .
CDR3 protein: CANSVSETYEQYF
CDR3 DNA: TGTGCCAACAGCGTAAGTGAAACCTACGAGCAGTACTTC

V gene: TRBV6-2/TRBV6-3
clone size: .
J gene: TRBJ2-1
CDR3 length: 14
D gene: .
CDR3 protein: CAGSRDWGYNEQFF
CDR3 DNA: TGTGCCGGCAGCCGGGACTGGGGCTACAATGAGCAGTTCTTC

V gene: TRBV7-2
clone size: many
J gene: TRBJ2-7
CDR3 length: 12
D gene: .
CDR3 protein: CASSPSFYEQYF
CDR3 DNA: TGTGCCAGCAGCCCTTCCTTCTACGAGCAGTACTTC

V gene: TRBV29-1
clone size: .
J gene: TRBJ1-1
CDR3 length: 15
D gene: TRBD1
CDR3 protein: CSVGWGRDRNTEAFF
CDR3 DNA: TGCAGCGTTGGGTGGGGTCGGGACAGGAACACTGAAGCTTTCTTT

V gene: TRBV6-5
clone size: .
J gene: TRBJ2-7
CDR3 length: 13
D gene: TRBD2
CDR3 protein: CASKLAGALEQYF
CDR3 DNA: TGTGCCAGCAAACTAGCGGGAGCTCTCGAGCAGTACTTC

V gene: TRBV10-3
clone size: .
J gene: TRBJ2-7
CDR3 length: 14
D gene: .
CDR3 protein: CAISAPRSDYEQYF
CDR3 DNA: TGTGCCATCAGCGCCCCCCGGTCTGACTACGAGCAGTACTTC

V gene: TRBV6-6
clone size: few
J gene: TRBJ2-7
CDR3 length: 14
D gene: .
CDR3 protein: CASSYSWTEYEQYF
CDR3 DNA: TGTGCCAGCAGTTACTCGTGGACTGAATACGAGCAGTACTTC

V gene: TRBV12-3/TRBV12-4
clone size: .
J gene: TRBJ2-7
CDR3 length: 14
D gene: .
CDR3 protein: CASRSSVDQYEQYF
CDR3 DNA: TGTGCCAGCAGAAGCTCTGTTGACCAATACGAGCAGTACTTC

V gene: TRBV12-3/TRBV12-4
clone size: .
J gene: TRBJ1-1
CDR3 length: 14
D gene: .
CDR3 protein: CASRETGKGTEAFF
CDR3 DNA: TGTGCCAGCAGAGAAACAGGGAAAGGAACTGAAGCTTTCTTT

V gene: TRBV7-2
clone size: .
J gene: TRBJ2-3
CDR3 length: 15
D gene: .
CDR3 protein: CASSLALFNADTQYF
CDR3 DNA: TGTGCCAGCAGCTTAGCCCTGTTTAACGCAGATACGCAGTATTTT

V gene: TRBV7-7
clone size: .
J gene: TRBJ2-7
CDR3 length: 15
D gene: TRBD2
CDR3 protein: CASSTQLADYNEQYF
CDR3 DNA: TGTGCTAGCAGCACCCAACTAGCGGATTACAATGAGCAGTACTTC

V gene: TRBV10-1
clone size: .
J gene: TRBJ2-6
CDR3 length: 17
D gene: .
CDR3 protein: CASSEGTGSSGANVLTF
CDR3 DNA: TGCGCCAGCAGTGAGGGGACCGGTTCCTCTGGGGCCAACGTCCTGACTTTC

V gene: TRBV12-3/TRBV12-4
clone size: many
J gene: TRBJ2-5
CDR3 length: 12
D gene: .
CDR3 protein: CASSLGFETQYF
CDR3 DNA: TGTGCCAGCAGTCTTGGTTTTGAGACCCAGTACTTC

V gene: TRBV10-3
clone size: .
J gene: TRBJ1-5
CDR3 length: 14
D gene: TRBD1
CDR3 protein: CASSTGDSNQTQHF
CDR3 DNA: TGTGCCAGCTCGACAGGGGATAGCAATCAGACCCAGCATTTT

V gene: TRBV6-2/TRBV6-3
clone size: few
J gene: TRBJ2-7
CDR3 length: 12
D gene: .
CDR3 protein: CASSYPHYEQYF
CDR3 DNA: TGTGCCAGCAGTTACCCCCACTACGAGCAGTACTTC

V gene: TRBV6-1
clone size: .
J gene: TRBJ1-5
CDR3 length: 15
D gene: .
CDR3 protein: CASSETKNSNQPQHF
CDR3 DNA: TGTGCCAGCAGTGAAACAAAAAATAGCAATCAGCCCCAGCATTTT

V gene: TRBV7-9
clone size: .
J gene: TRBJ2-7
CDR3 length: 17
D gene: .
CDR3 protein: CASSLDGMGRGSYEQYF
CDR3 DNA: TGTGCCAGCAGCTTAGATGGGATGGGGCGCGGGTCCTACGAGCAGTACTTC

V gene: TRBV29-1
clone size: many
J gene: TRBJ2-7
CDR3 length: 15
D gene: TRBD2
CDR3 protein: CSAQAGASGAYEQYF
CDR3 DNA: TGCAGCGCCCAAGCCGGGGCTAGCGGGGCCTACGAGCAGTACTTC

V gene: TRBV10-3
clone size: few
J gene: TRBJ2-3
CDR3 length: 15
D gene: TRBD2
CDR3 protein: CAISGNSGGTDTQYF
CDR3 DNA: TGTGCCATCAGTGGGAATAGCGGGGGCACAGATACGCAGTATTTT

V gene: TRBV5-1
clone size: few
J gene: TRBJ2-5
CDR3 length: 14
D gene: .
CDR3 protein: CASSFSRGLETQYF
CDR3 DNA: TGCGCCAGCAGCTTTAGCCGGGGGTTGGAGACCCAGTACTTC

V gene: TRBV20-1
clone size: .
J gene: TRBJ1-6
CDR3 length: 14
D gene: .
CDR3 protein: CSVHPPFYNSPLHF
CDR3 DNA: TGCAGTGTCCATCCCCCATTCTATAATTCACCCCTCCACTTT

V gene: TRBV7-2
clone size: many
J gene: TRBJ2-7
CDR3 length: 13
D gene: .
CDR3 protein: CASSLRVYYEQYF
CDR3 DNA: TGTGCCAGCAGCTTACGCGTTTACTACGAGCAGTACTTC

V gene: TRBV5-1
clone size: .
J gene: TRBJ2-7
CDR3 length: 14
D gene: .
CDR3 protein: CASSPGGQFYEQYF
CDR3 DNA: TGCGCCAGCAGCCCCGGGGGACAGTTCTACGAGCAGTACTTC

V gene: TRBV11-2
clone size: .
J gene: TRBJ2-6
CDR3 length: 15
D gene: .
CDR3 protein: CASSVATSGANVLTF
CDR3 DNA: TGTGCCAGCAGCGTTGCAACCTCTGGGGCCAACGTCCTGACTTTC

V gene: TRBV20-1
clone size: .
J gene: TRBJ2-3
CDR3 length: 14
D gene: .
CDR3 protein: CSARFRGGTDTQYF
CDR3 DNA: TGCAGTGCCCGATTTCGGGGCGGCACAGATACGCAGTATTTT

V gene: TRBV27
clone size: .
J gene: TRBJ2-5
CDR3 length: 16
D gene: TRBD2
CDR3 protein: CASSSGLAGALETQYF
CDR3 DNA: TGTGCCAGCAGTAGTGGACTAGCGGGAGCTTTGGAGACCCAGTACTTC

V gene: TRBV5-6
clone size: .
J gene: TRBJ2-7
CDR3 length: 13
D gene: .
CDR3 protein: CASSLPSQSEQYF
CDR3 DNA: TGTGCCAGCAGCTTGCCCAGTCAGAGCGAGCAGTACTTC

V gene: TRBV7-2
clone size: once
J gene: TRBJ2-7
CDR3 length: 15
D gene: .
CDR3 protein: CASSLGARPSYEQYF
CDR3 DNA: TGTGCCAGCAGCTTAGGGGCTAGACCCTCCTACGAGCAGTACTTC

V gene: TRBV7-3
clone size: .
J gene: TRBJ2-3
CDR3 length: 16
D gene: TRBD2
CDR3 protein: CASSLASGRAPDTQYF
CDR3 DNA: TGTGCCAGCAGCTTAGCTAGCGGGAGGGCCCCCGATACGCAGTATTTT

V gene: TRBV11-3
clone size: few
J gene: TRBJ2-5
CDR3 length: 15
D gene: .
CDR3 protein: CASSPRNGVRETQYF
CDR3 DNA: TGTGCCAGCAGCCCCCGGAATGGGGTAAGAGAGACCCAGTACTTC

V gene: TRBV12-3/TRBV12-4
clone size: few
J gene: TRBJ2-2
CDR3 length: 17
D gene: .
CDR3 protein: CASSYDTGLLNTGELFF
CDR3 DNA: TGTGCCAGCAGTTATGATACGGGACTCCTGAACACCGGGGAGCTGTTTTTT

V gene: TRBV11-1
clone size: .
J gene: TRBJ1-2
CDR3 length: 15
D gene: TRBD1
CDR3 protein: CASSPWTGTDYGYTF
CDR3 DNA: TGTGCCAGCAGCCCATGGACAGGGACGGACTATGGCTACACCTTC

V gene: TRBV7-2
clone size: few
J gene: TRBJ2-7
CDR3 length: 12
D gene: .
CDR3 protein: CASSFGGGRSYF
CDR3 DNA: TGTGCCAGCAGCTTCGGTGGGGGGAGGTCGTACTTC

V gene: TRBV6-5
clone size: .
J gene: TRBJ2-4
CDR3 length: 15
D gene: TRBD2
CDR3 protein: CASSYSSGRVGEQYF
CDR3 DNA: TGTGCCAGCAGTTACTCTAGCGGGAGAGTGGGGGAGCAGTACTTC

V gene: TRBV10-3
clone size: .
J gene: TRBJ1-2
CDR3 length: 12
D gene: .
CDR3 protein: CAISPGDYGYTF
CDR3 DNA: TGTGCCATCAGTCCGGGGGACTATGGCTACACCTTC

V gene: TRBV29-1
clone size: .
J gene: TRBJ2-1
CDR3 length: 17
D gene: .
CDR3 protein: CSLPGPRVAGSYNEQFF
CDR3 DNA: TGCAGCTTACCGGGGCCGAGAGTCGCCGGATCCTACAATGAGCAGTTCTTC

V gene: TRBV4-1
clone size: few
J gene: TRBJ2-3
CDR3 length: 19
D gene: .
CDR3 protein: CASSQDQVVGGLGTDTQYF
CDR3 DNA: TGCGCCAGCAGCCAAGACCAAGTGGTCGGGGGTTTGGGGACAGATACGCAGTATTTT

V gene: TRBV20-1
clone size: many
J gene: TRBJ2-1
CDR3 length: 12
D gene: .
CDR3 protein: CSAGSSANEQFF
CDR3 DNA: TGCAGTGCTGGGTCGTCCGCCAATGAGCAGTTCTTC

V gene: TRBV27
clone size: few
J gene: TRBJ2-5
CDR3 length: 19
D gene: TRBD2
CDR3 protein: CASSLFHPTFAGGQETQYF
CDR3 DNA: TGTGCCAGCAGTTTATTTCATCCTACCTTCGCGGGAGGACAAGAGACCCAGTACTTC

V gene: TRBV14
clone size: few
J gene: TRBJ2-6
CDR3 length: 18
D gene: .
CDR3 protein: CASSLNVGLRSGANVLTF
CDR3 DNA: TGTGCCAGCAGCCTCAATGTGGGGCTGCGGTCTGGGGCCAACGTCCTGACTTTC

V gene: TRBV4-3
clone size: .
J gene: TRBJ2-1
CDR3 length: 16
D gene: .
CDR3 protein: CASSQEYGGPYNEQFF
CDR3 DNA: TGCGCCAGCAGCCAAGAGTATGGCGGTCCTTACAATGAGCAGTTCTTC

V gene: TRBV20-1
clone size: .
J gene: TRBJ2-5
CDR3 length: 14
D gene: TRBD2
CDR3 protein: CSANIAGGRETQYF
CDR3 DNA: TGCAGTGCGAACATAGCGGGGGGGAGGGAGACCCAGTACTTC

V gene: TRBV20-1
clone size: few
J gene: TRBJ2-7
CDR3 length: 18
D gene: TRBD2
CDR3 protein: CSARGGLAGGSSYNEQYF
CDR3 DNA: TGCAGTGCTAGAGGGGGACTAGCGGGAGGGTCCTCCTACAATGAGCAGTACTTC

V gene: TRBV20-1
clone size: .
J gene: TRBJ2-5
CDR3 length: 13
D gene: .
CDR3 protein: CSAREQGGETQYF
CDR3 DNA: TGCAGTGCTAGAGAACAGGGTGGAGAGACCCAGTACTTC

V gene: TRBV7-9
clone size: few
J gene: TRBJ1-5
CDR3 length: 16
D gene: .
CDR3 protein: CASSPGGITSNQPQHF
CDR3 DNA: TGTGCCAGCAGCCCCGGGGGCATAACTAGCAATCAGCCCCAGCATTTT

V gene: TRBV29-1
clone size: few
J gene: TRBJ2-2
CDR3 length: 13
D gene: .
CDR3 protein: CSVERGDTGELFF
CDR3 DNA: TGCAGCGTTGAGAGGGGAGACACCGGGGAGCTGTTTTTT

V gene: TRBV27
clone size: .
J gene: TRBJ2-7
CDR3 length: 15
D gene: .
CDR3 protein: CASSPLVWSSYEQYF
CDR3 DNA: TGTGCCAGCAGTCCATTAGTGTGGAGTTCCTACGAGCAGTACTTC

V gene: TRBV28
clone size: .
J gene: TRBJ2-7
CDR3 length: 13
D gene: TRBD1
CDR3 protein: CASLRTGSGEQYF
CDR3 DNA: TGTGCCAGCCTAAGGACAGGATCGGGCGAGCAGTACTTC

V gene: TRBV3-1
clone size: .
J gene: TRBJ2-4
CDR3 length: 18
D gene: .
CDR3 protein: CASSQDRGVPGAKNIQYF
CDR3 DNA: TGTGCCAGCAGCCAAGATCGAGGGGTCCCTGGAGCCAAAAACATTCAGTACTTC

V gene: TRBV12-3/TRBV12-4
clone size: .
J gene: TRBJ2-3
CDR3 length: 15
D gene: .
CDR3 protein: CASSLVSLDLNTQYF
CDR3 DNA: TGTGCCAGCAGTTTAGTAAGTCTAGATCTGAATACGCAGTATTTT

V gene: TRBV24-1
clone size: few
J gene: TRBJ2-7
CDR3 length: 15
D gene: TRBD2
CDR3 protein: CATSEGTGGPDEQYF
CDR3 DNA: TGTGCCACCAGTGAGGGTACGGGAGGGCCTGACGAGCAGTACTTC

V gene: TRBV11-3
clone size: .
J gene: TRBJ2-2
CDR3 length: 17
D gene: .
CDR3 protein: CASSSEGRGDHTGELFF
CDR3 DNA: TGTGCCAGCAGCTCCGAGGGGCGGGGAGACCACACCGGGGAGCTGTTTTTT

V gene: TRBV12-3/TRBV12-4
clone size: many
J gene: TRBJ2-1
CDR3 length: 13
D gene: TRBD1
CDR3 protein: CASTGQGGNEQFF
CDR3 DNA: TGTGCCAGCACAGGACAGGGGGGAAATGAGCAGTTCTTC

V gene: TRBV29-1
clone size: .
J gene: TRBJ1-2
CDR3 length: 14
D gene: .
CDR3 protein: CSVPRGFVSDGYTF
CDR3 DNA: TGCAGCGTACCTAGAGGGTTTGTATCGGATGGCTACACCTTC